This TCR beta chain was observed in a study of early T cells in non-severe SARS-CoV-2 infection (dated by TCRdb to the early 2020s). In the study overall: TCR sequencing used bulk RNA from unsorted whole blood, so alpha and beta chains could not be paired.

Here is what the overall study found, with its caveats: VDJdb matching was skewed toward anti-spike CD8 responses, so virus-specific expansions were likely underestimated and private and CD4 specificities were missed.

The method was 5' RACE. Sequencing was performed on a NextSeq 500. In the TCR library protocol, unique molecular identifiers were attached to individual cDNA molecules to correct for PCR bias and sequencing error. TCR alpha and beta chains were both sequenced, and the abundances of alpha and beta sequences in each sample were closely correlated with each other. The authors' analysis ran thus. Decombinator V4 was used to annotate TCR sequences for V gene, J gene and CDR3. TCRs were defined as expanded if a significant change between any two time points was detected under a Poisson model with p below 0.0001. TCR abundances were normalised to the total number of TCRs sequenced in each sample and reported as counts per million. TRAV1-2 paired with TRAJ12, TRAJ20 or TRAJ33 defined MAIT TCRs, while TRAV10 paired with TRAJ18 defined iNKT TCRs. VDJdb, accessed 1 November 2021, was searched for CMV, EBV and SARS-CoV-2 annotated TCRs, with TCRs annotated for multiple antigens excluded. TCRdb reworked the public reads: Q25 trimming with fastp, MiXCR clone assembly, productive beta chains retained. Entries are consolidated by CDR3 protein sequence, retaining the most common genes and DNA. The V and J calls and clone size are TCRdb's, not the authors'. The sample contains around 62,000 distinct CDR3 sequences, just under 5% of them found a single time. The ten largest make up around 4.9% of the sample.

A case-control design nested within a healthcare worker cohort in London, UK, was used, with weekly nasopharyngeal swab PCR tests and blood sampling performed. Healthcare workers were recruited between 23 and 31 March 2020, during the week of the UK lockdown, and were followed weekly for up to roughly 15 weeks. Many counts were recorded for this clonotype. Its antigen remains unidentified. No qualities accompany the bases; no much larger clone lies one base away. The CDR3 runs 14 residues from the cysteine to the phenylalanine. Left in the record is the CDR3 DNA by itself, 42 bases read in frame from the first base. The germline V gene encodes CDR1 KGHSH and CDR2 LQKENI. At the junction V is shortened by 2 bases and J by 3 bases, with 9 bases in between.

The chain is made from TRBV18 and TRBJ2-3; TRBD1 is a weak D gene call, 5 bases matching. What was sequenced was whole blood. This TCR derives from an adult who was a healthcare worker with PCR-confirmed SARS-CoV-2 infection or an uninfected control (not recorded which). The DNA sequence reads TGTGCCAGCTCACCAGGGGCGATAACAGATACGCAGTATTTT. It is translated as CASSPGAITDTQYF.